These 30 T cell receptor beta chains were all obtained from the same sample, sequenced in a study of blood T cells in healthy people across ages. Using a J-beta primer mix together with a sample-barcoded 5' primer, a second PCR was run for about 7 to 12 cycles. In TCRdb, the 5' RACE reads were re-called with MiXCR into one record per CDR3 protein. The repertoire has fewer than 2 million distinct CDR3 sequences, about two fifths of them found once; the top ten carry roughly 24%. The sequenced sample consisted of blood. The receptors shown here come from a human donor in good health.

The chain joins TRBV29-1 to TRBJ1-1; unclear D gene. CDR1 SQVTM and CDR2 ANQGSEA come from the germline V gene. The V gene lost 6 bases and the J gene lost 2 bases, with 7 bases spanning the gap. The CDR3 has 11 residues. The CDR3 DNA follows: TGCAGCGTCAGAACTAACACTGAAGCTTTCTTT. Its protein is CSVRTNTEAFF.

The chain employs TRBV7-9 and TRBJ2-7; no definite D call. V was clipped by 7 bases and J by 2 bases, with 15 bases between them. Germline V lookup: CDR1 SEHNR, CDR2 FQNEAQ (reference sequence). This CDR3 is built from 14 residues. This CDR3 reads CASTFLGSPYEQYF. CDR3 bases: TGTGCCAGCACCTTTCTGGGCAGCCCCTACGAGCAGTACTTC.

This rearrangement joins TRBV6-2 or TRBV6-3 to TRBJ1-5, with D maybe TRBD1 (6 bases). The CDR3 runs to 16 residues. Germline V CDR1 and CDR2: MNHEY, SVGEGT. The V and J ends lost 5 bases and 3 bases respectively, with 17 bases between them. The CDR3 DNA is TGTGCCAGCAGTCCATGGACGGGGACAATCAATCAGCCCCAGCATTTT. Translated: CASSPWTGTINQPQHF.

There are a few counts of this clonotype. The V and J genes are TRBV13 and TRBJ1-2; 9 bases are shared with TRBD1. The CDR3 totals 14 residues. Germline values: CDR1 PRHDT, CDR2 FYEKMQ (reference sequence). The ends lost 5 bases at V and 6 bases at J; junction bases unmatched: 7. In nucleotides, the CDR3 is TGTGCCAGCAGCCCAGGGAGGACAGGGGATGGCTACACCTTC. Encoded protein: CASSPGRTGDGYTF.

This sequence joins TRBV7-7 and TRBJ1-5; 8 bases fit TRBD1. From germline, CDR1 is SSHAT and CDR2 FNYEAQ (reference sequence). V shed 3 bases and J 5 bases; nucleotides not matched to a gene: 3. The CDR3 is 14 residues long. The CDR3 DNA follows: TGTGCCAGCAGCTTGGACAGGGCGGATCAGCCCCAGCATTTT. Protein sequence: CASSLDRADQPQHF.

The chain links TRBV27 to TRBJ2-4; possibly TRBD2 for D (6 bases). The last part of the DNA fits TRBJ2-7 better; the J call may be wrong. The germline CDR1 and CDR2 sequences are MNHEY and SMNVEV (reference sequence). The CDR3 has 14 amino acids. The CDR3 DNA reads as TGTGCCAGCAGTTCCCTGGGAGGTCACTACGAGCAGTACTTC. It codes for CASSSLGGHYEQYF.

This clonotype was seen more than once but under ten times. The genes are TRBV12-3 or TRBV12-4 and TRBJ1-1; D is uncertain. The CDR3 totals 13 residues. The V end was cut by 6 bases, the J end by 5 bases, with 13 bases between. This CDR3 is CASRFYGWTEAFF. The CDR3 DNA sequence: TGTGCCAGCAGATTTTATGGGTGGACTGAAGCTTTCTTT.

This sequence joins TRBV12-3 or TRBV12-4 and TRBJ2-7, with D tentatively TRBD1 (7 bases). The V end was cut by 8 bases, the J end by 2 bases, with 22 bases between. The CDR3 is made up of 16 amino acids. The CDR3 region is CASSGQDYSSTYEQYF. As DNA, the CDR3 is TGTGCCAGCTCAGGACAGGACTATTCTTCAACCTACGAGCAGTACTTC.

The chain uses TRBV6-5 and TRBJ2-1; no definite D call. Germline CDR1 is MNHEY and CDR2 is SVGAGI. This CDR3 comprises 14 residues. Trimming removed 0 bases from V and 9 bases from J, with 12 bases in between. The CDR3 nucleotides read TGTGCCAGCAGTTACTCCCCAGGAACGATTGAGCAGTTCTTC. Its translation is CASSYSPGTIEQFF.

The rearrangement uses TRBV9 and TRBJ1-1; possible D gene TRBD1, 5 bases. The CDR3 totals 13 residues. V lost 0 bases, J lost 8 bases, and 11 bases lay in between. Looked up from germline, CDR1 is SGDLS and CDR2 is YYNGEE. CDR3 sequence reads: CASSVAVEGEAFF. CDR3 in DNA: TGTGCCAGCAGCGTAGCTGTAGAGGGGGAAGCTTTCTTT. Together with reference TRBV9 and TRBJ1-1, the CDR3 gives the full variable domain: DSGVTQTPKHLITATGQRVTLRCSPRSGDLSVYWYQQSLDQGLQFLIQYYNGEERAKGNILERFSAQQFPDLHSELNLSSLELGDSALYFCASSVAVEGEAFFGQGTRLTVV.

The chain's CDR3 is CASSEAGRGPYEQYF. The CDR3 bases are TGTGCCAGCAGTGAAGCGGGCAGGGGGCCCTACGAGCAGTACTTC. V and J are TRBV6-1 and TRBJ2-7; 8 bases line up with TRBD1. Germline V gives CDR1 MNHNS, CDR2 SASEGT. V lost 0 bases to trimming and J lost 2 bases; unmatched junction nucleotides: 3. The CDR3 has 15 residues.

The chain employs TRBV7-8 and TRBJ1-1; 8 nucleotides align to TRBD1. Trimming removed 4 bases from V and 1 base from J; junction bases left unmatched: 5. The CDR3 covers 15 residues. Germline assignment: CDR1 SGHVS and CDR2 FQNEAQ. The CDR3 region has the DNA TGTGCCAGCAGCTCTCAGGGGGCAGGGAACACTGAAGCTTTCTTT. This encodes CASSSQGAGNTEAFF.

J is TRBJ2-3 and V is TRBV6-5, with D possibly TRBD2 on 5 matching bases. V dropped 5 bases and J dropped 11 bases, with 17 bases sitting between them. CDR3 length: 13 residues. CDR1 is MNHEY and CDR2 is SVGAGI in the germline V gene. CDR3 coding DNA: TGTGCCAGCAGTATTACTAGGGAAGGGAAGCAGTATTTT. Translation gives CASSITREGKQYF.

At least ten counts were recorded for this clonotype. The genes are TRBV29-1 and TRBJ2-7; no reliable D call. The CDR3 is 13 residues long. The V end lost 2 bases, the J end lost 2 bases, and 10 bases lay between the germline ends. Germline V CDR1 and CDR2: SQVTM, ANQGSEA. The CDR3 protein is CSVEHGQAYEQYF. The DNA for the CDR3 is TGCAGCGTTGAACACGGGCAAGCCTACGAGCAGTACTTC.

The chain recombines TRBV18 with TRBJ2-7, with unresolved D. The CDR3 contains 15 residues. Deletions cut 3 bases from V and 0 bases from J, with 12 bases between. Looked up from germline, CDR1 is KGHSH and CDR2 is LQKENI. The CDR3 sequence: CASSPGVGISYEQYF. CDR3 coding DNA: TGTGCCAGCTCACCTGGGGTAGGCATCTCCTACGAGCAGTACTTC.

This clonotype was counted many times. This chain links TRBV3-1 with TRBJ2-5; D is possibly TRBD2 (5 bases). The CDR3 has 13 residues. Deletions cut 6 bases from V and 4 bases from J, with 12 bases between. Germline loops: CDR1 LGHDT, CDR2 YNNKEL (reference sequence). CDR3 nucleotides: TGTGCCAGCAGTCCTCGAGGGTCAGAGACCCAGTACTTC. It is translated as CASSPRGSETQYF.

As DNA, the CDR3 is TGTGCCAGCAGTTCGCCAGGGGGCCTGGGTCAGCCCCAGCATTTT. This sequence encodes CASSSPGGLGQPQHF. The J gene is TRBJ1-5, the V gene TRBV12-3 or TRBV12-4, with TRBD1 identical over 8 bases. The CDR3 totals 15 residues. V lost 4 bases, J lost 6 bases, and 8 bases stayed unmatched.

This clonotype showed up just a few times. The genes are TRBV5-1 and TRBJ2-1; 10 nucleotides align to TRBD2. The V gene end was trimmed by 6 bases and the J gene end by 8 bases; junction bases not matched to a gene: 8. CDR1 is SGHRS and CDR2 is YFSETQ in the germline V gene. The CDR3 has 14 amino acids. The DNA for the CDR3 is TGCGCCAGCAACTACCCTAGCGGGGGTGATGAGCAGTTCTTC. Its protein product is CASNYPSGGDEQFF.

The chain couples TRBV7-6 to TRBJ2-5; D is possibly TRBD1 or TRBD2 (5 bases each). Trimming pared 5 bases from V and 1 base from J, leaving 17 bases between. CDR3 length equals 16 residues. The germline gives CDR1 SGHVS, CDR2 FNYEAQ. The CDR3 here is CASSPSMGRPQETQYF. Here the CDR3 DNA reads TGTGCCAGCAGCCCATCCATGGGACGGCCCCAAGAGACCCAGTACTTC. Looking up the rest from reference TRBV7-6 and TRBJ2-5 gives the full variable domain: GAGVSQSPRYKVTKRGQDVALRCDPISGHVSLYWYRQALGQGPEFLTYFNYEAQQDKSGLPNDRFSAERPEGSISTLTIQRTEQRDSAMYRCASSPSMGRPQETQYFGPGTRLLVL.

The gene calls are TRBV12-3 or TRBV12-4 and TRBJ1-1, with TRBD1 as a possible D gene (5 bases). This CDR3 has 14 residues. Deletions cut 5 bases from V and 4 bases from J, with 14 bases between. CDR3 nucleotide sequence: TGTGCCAGCAGTCGGGGACGGGAGGGCACTGAAGCTTTCTTT. This codes for CASSRGREGTEAFF.

This clonotype was detected a few times. V is TRBV4-3 and J is TRBJ1-3, with TRBD1 identical over 7 bases. The CDR3 is 16 residues long. V was pared by 1 base and J by 0 bases, with 3 bases of the junction left unmatched. Germline V gives CDR1 LGHNA, CDR2 YSLEER. The CDR3 spells CASSQVGGGSGNTIYF. Here the CDR3 DNA reads TGCGCCAGCAGCCAAGTAGGGGGCGGCTCTGGAAACACCATATATTTT.

The J gene is TRBJ1-1, the V gene TRBV4-3; 9 bases are shared with TRBD1. Per the germline V gene, CDR1 is LGHNA and CDR2 is YSLEER. The length of the CDR3 is 18 residues. J was trimmed by 3 bases and V by 1 base; bases with no gene match: 12. The CDR3 coding sequence is TGCGCCAGCAGCCAAGCCCCGGACAGGGGAGCTATTGACACTGAAGCTTTCTTT. This translates into CASSQAPDRGAIDTEAFF.

This clonotype was counted only a few times. The CDR3 coding sequence is TGCAGCACCCCATACCTAGCCAAAAACATTCAGTACTTC. Amino acids: CSTPYLAKNIQYF. This chain connects TRBV20-1 to TRBJ2-4, with unresolved D. This CDR3 has 13 residues. The germline gives CDR1 DFQATT, CDR2 SNEGSKA (reference sequence).

V usage is TRBV9 and J usage is TRBJ1-2; D uncertain. CDR3 size: 14 residues. Germline V gene sequence: CDR1 SGDLS, CDR2 YYNGEE. The V end was cut by 0 bases, the J end by 2 bases, with 8 bases between. Here the CDR3 reads CASSVDVRNYGYTF. CDR3 sequence (DNA): TGTGCCAGCAGCGTAGATGTCAGAAACTATGGCTACACCTTC.

The V and J genes are TRBV6-6 and TRBJ1-2, with 7 bases that match TRBD1. The germline gives CDR1 MNHNY, CDR2 SVGAGI (reference sequence). This CDR3 has 16 residues. The V gene end was trimmed by 6 bases and the J gene end by 2 bases; junction bases not matched to a gene: 12. CDR3 amino acids: CASSNEVGQDNYGYTF. The CDR3 DNA follows: TGTGCCAGCAGCAACGAGGTTGGACAGGACAACTATGGCTACACCTTC.

This clonotype has only a few counts. The chain couples TRBV5-1 to TRBJ1-2; 7 nucleotides align to TRBD1. With 2 bases clipped from V and 4 bases from J, the junction kept 14 bases outside the gene matches. Germline lookup yields CDR1 SGHRS and CDR2 YFSETQ. The CDR3 runs to 17 residues. CDR3 region: CASSFWPGQAVGYGYTF. The CDR3 DNA reads TGCGCCAGCAGCTTCTGGCCCGGACAGGCGGTTGGCTATGGCTACACCTTC.

This clonotype was picked up a small number of times. The genes are TRBV11-2 and TRBJ2-7, with D perhaps TRBD1 (5 bases). The CDR3 loop spans 12 amino acids. The germline V gene has CDR1 SGHAT and CDR2 FQNNGV. Deletions cut 6 bases from V and 4 bases from J, with 10 bases between. CDR3 nucleotide sequence: TGTGCCAGCAGAGAGCCAGGGTACGAGCAGTACTTC. It translates to CASREPGYEQYF. The full variable domain, completed using reference TRBV11-2 and TRBJ2-7, is EAGVAQSPRYKIIEKRQSVAFWCNPISGHATLYWYQQILGQGPKLLIQFQNNGVVDDSQLPKDRFSAERLKGVDSTLKIQPAKLEDSAVYLCASREPGYEQYFGPGTRLTVT.

The V call is TRBV12-3 or TRBV12-4, the J call TRBJ1-4; D gene uncertain. The length of the CDR3 is 13 residues. Trimming pared 2 bases from V and 11 bases from J, leaving 12 bases between. DNA for the CDR3: TGTGCCAGCAGTTTATTCCAGAGCTGGAAACTGTTTTTT. It specifies CASSLFQSWKLFF.

The V call is TRBV20-1, the J call TRBJ1-3; the match to TRBD1 covers 7 bases. CDR1 is DFQATT, CDR2 SNEGSKA, per germline (reference sequence). Trimming removed 2 bases from V and 0 bases from J; junction bases left unmatched: 10. This CDR3 is built from 17 residues. The CDR3 is CSARIPQGTVSGNTIYF. DNA of the CDR3: TGCAGTGCTAGAATTCCCCAAGGGACAGTCTCTGGAAACACCATATATTTT.

The V gene is TRBV12-5, the J gene TRBJ2-3, with 14 bases matching TRBD2. The junction had 5 bases not matched to a gene; V was cut back by 0 bases and J by 6 bases. Looked up from germline, CDR1 is LGHNT and CDR2 is FRNRAP. The CDR3 contains 17 residues. DNA for the CDR3: TGTGCTAGTGGTTTGGTACGACTAGCGGGGGGGCCCGATACGCAGTATTTT. Its protein product is CASGLVRLAGGPDTQYF.